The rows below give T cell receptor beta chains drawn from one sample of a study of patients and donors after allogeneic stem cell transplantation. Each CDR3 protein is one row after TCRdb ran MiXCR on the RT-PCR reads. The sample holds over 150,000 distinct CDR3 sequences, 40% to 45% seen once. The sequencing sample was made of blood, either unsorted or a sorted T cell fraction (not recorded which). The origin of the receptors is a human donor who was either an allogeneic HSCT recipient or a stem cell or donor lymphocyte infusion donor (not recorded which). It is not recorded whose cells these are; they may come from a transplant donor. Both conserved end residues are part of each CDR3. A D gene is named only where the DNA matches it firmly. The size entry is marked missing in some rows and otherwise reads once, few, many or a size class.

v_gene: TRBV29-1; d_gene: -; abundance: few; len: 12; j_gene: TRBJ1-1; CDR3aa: CSVVGSSTEAFF; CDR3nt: TGCAGCGTTGTCGGGTCTAGCACTGAAGCTTTCTTT
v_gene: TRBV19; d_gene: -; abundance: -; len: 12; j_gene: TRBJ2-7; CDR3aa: CATKGSSYEQYF; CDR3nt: TGTGCCACAAAAGGCTCCTCCTACGAGCAGTACTTC
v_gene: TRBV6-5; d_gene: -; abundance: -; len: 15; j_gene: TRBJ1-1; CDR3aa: CASSQTQGMNTEAFF; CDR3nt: TGTGCCAGCAGTCAAACTCAGGGAATGAACACTGAAGCTTTCTTT
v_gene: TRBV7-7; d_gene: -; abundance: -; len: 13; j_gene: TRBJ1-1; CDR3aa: CASSAGGLAKAFF; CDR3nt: TGTGCTAGCAGCGCGGGGGGGCTCGCGAAGGCTTTCTTT
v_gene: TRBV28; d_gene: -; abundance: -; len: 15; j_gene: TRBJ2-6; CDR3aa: CASSFLLAGANVLTF; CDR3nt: TGTGCCAGCAGTTTTTTACTAGCTGGGGCCAACGTCCTGACTTTC
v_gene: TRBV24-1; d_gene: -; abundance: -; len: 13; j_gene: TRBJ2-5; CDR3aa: CATSDSRQETQYF; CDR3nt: TGTGCCACCAGTGATTCGCGCCAAGAGACCCAGTACTTC
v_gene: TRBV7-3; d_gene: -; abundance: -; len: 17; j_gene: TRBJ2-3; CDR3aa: CASSRDRLAASTDTQYF; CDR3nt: TGTGCCAGCAGCCGAGATCGGCTAGCAGCTAGCACAGATACGCAGTATTTT
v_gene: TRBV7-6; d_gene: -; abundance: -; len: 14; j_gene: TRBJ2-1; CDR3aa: CASSLALGGTVGFF; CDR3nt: TGTGCCAGCAGCTTAGCGCTCGGGGGGACAGTCGGGTTCTTC
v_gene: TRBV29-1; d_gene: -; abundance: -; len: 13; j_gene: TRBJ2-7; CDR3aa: CSVETPGSYEQYF; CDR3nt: TGCAGCGTCGAAACGCCAGGGAGCTACGAGCAGTACTTC
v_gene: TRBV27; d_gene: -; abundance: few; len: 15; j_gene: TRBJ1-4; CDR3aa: CASSFGDSMGWGLFF; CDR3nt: TGTGCCAGCAGTTTCGGAGACAGTATGGGTTGGGGACTGTTTTTT
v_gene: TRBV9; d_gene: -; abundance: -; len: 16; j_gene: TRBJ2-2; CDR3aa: CASSPRPTRNTGELFF; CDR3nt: TGTGCCAGCAGCCCCCGCCCCACACGGAACACCGGGGAGCTGTTTTTT
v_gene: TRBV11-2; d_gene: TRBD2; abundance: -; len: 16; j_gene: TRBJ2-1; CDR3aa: CASSSRTSGTYNEQFF; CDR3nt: TGTGCCAGCAGCTCCCGGACTAGCGGGACCTACAATGAGCAGTTCTTC
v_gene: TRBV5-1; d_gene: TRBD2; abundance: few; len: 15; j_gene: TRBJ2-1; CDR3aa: CASRIAGGAYNEQFF; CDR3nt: TGCGCCAGCAGGATCGCGGGGGGTGCCTACAATGAGCAGTTCTTC
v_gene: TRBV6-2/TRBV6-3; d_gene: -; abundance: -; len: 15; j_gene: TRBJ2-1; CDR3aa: CASSARLDYYNEQFF; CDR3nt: TGTGCCAGCAGTGCTCGACTAGATTACTACAATGAGCAGTTCTTC
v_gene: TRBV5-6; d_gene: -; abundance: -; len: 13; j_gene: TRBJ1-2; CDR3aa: CASSSDYNYGYTF; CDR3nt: TGTGCCAGCAGCTCGGATTACAACTATGGCTACACCTTC
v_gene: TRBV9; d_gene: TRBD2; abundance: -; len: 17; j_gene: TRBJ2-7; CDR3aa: CASSVDARTSGVYEQYF; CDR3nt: TGTGCCAGCAGCGTAGATGCGAGGACTAGCGGAGTTTACGAGCAGTACTTC